The clone carrying this T cell receptor beta chain was observed a few times. This sample stems from a study of identical twins. One entry per CDR3 protein results from TCRdb running MiXCR on the 5' RACE reads. The sample lists 200,000 to 250,000 distinct CDR3 sequences; around an eighth were seen once. The trim removed 3 bases at V and 2 bases at J, leaving 4 bases unmatched. Germline CDR1 is DFQATT and CDR2 is SNEGSKA (reference sequence). The CDR3 covers 13 residues. The sequenced sample consisted of memory (CD45RO+) T cells sorted from blood. The receptor comes from a woman aged 18-30 years in good health. The chain uses TRBV20-1 and TRBJ2-7, with 7 nucleotides matching TRBD2. The DNA of the CDR3 is TGCAGTGCTAGTTTCCGGGGGGCCTACGAGCAGTACTTC. Translated, it gives CSASFRGAYEQYF.